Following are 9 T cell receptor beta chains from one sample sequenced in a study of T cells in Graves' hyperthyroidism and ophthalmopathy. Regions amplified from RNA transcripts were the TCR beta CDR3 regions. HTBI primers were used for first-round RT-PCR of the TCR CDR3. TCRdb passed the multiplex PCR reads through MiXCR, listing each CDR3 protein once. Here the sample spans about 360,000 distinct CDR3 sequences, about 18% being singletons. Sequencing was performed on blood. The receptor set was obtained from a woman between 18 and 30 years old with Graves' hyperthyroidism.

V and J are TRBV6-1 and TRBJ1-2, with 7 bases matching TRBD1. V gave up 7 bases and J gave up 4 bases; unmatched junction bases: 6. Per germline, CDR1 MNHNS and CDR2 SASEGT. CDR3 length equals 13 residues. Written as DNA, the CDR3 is TGTGCCAGCACAGGGGGTGGTGGCTATGGCTACACCTTC. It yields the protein CASTGGGGYGYTF.

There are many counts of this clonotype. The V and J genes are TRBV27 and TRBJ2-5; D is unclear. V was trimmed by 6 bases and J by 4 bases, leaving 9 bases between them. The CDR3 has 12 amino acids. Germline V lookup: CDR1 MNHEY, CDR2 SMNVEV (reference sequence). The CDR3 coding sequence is TGTGCCAGCAGGGCCGTCGGAGAGACCCAGTACTTC. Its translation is CASRAVGETQYF.

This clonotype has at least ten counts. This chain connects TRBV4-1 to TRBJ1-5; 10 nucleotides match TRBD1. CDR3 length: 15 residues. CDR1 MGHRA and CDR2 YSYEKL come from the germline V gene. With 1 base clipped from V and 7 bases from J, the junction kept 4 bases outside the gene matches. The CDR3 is CASSQGTGGIQPQHF. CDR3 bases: TGCGCCAGCAGCCAAGGGACAGGGGGGATCCAGCCCCAGCATTTT.

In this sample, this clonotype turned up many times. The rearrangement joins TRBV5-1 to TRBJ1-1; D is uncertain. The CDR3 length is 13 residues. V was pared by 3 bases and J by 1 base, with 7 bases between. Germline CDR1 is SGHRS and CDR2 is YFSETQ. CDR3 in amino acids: CASSWGTNTEAFF. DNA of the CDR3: TGCGCCAGCAGCTGGGGTACGAACACTGAAGCTTTCTTT. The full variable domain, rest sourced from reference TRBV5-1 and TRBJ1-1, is KAGVTQTPRYLIKTRGQQVTLSCSPISGHRSVSWYQQTPGQGLQFLFEYFSETQRNKGNFPGRFSGRQFSNSRSEMNVSTLELGDSALYLCASSWGTNTEAFFGQGTRLTVV.

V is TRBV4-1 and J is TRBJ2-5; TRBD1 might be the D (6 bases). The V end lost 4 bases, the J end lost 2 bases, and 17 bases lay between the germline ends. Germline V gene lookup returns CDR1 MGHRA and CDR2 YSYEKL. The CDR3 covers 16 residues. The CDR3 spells CASSRGQGPLQETQYF. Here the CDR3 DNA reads TGCGCCAGCAGCCGGGGACAAGGCCCCTTGCAAGAGACCCAGTACTTC.

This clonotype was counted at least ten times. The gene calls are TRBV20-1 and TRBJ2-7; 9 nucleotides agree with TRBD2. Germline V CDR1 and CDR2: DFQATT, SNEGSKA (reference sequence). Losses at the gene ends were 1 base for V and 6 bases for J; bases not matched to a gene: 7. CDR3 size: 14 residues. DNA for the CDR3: TGCAGTGCTAGAGGCGGGGGGGCCTTACCCGAGCAGTACTTC. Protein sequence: CSARGGGALPEQYF.

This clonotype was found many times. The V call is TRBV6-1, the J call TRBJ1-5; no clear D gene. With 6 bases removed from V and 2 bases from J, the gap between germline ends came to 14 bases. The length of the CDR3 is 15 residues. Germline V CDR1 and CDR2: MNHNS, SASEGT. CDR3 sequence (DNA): TGTGCCAGCAGCCGCGAGGGATCCGGCAATCAGCCCCAGCATTTT. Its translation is CASSREGSGNQPQHF.

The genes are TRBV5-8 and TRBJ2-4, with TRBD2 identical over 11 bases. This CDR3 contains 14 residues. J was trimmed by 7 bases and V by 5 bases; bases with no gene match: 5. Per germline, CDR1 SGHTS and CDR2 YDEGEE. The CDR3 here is CASSLRTSGNIQYF. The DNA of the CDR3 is TGTGCCAGCAGTCTTCGGACTAGCGGGAACATTCAGTACTTC. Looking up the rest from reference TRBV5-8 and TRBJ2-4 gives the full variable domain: EAGVTQSPTHLIKTRGQQATLRCSPISGHTSVYWYQQALGLGLQFLLWYDEGEERNRGNFPPRFSGRQFPNYSSELNVNALELEDSALYLCASSLRTSGNIQYFGAGTRLSVL.

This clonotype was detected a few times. In DNA form, the CDR3 reads TGTGCCACCCTGGGGGGACTAGCGGCAGATACGCAGTATTTT. Amino acids: CATLGGLAADTQYF. The V gene is TRBV10-3, the J gene TRBJ2-3, with TRBD2 matching over 11 bases. The junction had 7 bases not matched to a gene; V was cut back by 10 bases and J by 4 bases. Germline V gene data show CDR1 as ENHRY and CDR2 as SYGVKD. The CDR3 is 14 residues long.